This T cell receptor beta chain was identified during a study of cytomegalovirus exposure and HLA in healthy donors. Regarding the study as a whole: In all likelihood, a cluster of highly shared sequence variants was a sequencing artifact.

Concerning this clone itself: What it recognizes is unknown.

Vbeta (60) and Jbeta (13) primers were used in the PCR. Methods used by the authors: There were 70 million to 95 million unique TCR beta chains by a later count, and approximately 11 million of them were shared. Some clones are missing from TCRdb's copy, which holds only in-frame ones; the method was immunoSEQ multiplex PCR. Clone size and V and J calls were adopted from that table, with D and trimming inferred from the DNA. The data show about 96,000 clones, approximately 72% seen once. Sequencing input: PBMCs. The sequence was collected from a female donor in good health and CMV-seropositive.

The CDR3 reads CASSLGRGVGYTF. In DNA form, the CDR3 reads TGTGCCAGCAGCTTAGGCAGGGGTGTTGGCTACACCTTC. This chain connects TRBV5-4 to TRBJ1-2; D is perhaps TRBD1 (6 bases). CDR3 length: 13 residues. Germline V gives CDR1 SGHNT, CDR2 YYREEE (reference sequence). V lost 2 bases and J 7 bases, leaving 12 bases between the germline ends.